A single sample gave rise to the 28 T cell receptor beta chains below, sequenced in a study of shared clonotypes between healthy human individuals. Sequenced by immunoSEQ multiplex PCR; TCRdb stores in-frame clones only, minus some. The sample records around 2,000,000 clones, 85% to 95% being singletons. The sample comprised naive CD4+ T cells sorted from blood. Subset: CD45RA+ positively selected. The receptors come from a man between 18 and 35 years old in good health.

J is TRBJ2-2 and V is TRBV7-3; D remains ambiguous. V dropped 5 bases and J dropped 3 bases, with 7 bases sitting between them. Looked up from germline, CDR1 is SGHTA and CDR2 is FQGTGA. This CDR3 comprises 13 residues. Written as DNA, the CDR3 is TGTGCCAGCAGCCTCCCCCACACCGGGGAGCTGTTTTTT. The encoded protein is CASSLPHTGELFF.

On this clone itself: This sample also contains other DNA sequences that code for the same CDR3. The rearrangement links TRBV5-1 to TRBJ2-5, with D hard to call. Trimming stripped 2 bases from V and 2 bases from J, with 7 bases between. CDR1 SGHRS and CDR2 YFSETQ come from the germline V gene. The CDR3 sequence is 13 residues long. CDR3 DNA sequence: TGCGCCAGCAGCTTCGATCCTCAAGAGACCCAGTACTTC. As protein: CASSFDPQETQYF.

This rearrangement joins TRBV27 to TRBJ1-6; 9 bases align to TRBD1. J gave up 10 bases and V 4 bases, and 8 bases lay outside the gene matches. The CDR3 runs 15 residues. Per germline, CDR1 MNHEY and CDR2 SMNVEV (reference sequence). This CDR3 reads CASSSGTGLGSPLHF. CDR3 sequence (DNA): TGTGCCAGCAGTTCTGGGACAGGGCTCGGGTCACCCCTCCACTTT.

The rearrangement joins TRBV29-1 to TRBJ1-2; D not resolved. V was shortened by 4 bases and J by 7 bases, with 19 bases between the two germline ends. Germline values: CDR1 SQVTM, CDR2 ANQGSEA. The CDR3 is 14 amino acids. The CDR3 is CSVGWRDRLRGYTF. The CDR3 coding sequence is TGCAGCGTTGGGTGGAGGGATCGGCTTCGTGGCTACACCTTC.

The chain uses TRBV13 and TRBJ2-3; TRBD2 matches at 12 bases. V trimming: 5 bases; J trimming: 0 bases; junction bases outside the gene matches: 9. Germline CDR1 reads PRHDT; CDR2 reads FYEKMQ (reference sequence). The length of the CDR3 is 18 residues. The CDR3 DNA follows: TGTGCCAGCAGCGGGACCCCGGGGACTAGCGGGAGCACAGATACGCAGTATTTT. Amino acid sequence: CASSGTPGTSGSTDTQYF.

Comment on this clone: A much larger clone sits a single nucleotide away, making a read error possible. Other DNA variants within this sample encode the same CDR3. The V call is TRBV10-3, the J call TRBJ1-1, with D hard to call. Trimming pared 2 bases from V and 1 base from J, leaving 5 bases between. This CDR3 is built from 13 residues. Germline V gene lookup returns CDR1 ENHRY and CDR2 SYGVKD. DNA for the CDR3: TGTGCCATCAGTGAGACCGGGAACACTGAAGCTTTCTTT. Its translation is CAISETGNTEAFF.

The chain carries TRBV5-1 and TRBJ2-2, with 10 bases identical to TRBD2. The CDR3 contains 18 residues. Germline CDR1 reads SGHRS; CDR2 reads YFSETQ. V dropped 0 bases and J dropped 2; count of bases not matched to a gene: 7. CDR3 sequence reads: CASSLGASGSVNTGELFF. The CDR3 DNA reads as TGCGCCAGCAGCTTGGGAGCTAGCGGGAGCGTAAACACCGGGGAGCTGTTTTTT.

The DNA for the CDR3 is TGTGCCAGCAGTGCAAGAGGGACGAACACTGAAGCTTTCTTT. This codes for CASSARGTNTEAFF. V gene TRBV25-1 combines with J gene TRBJ1-1; D might be TRBD1 (5 bases). The CDR3 is made up of 14 amino acids. Germline CDR1 and CDR2: MGHDK and SYGVNS. The V end was cut by 4 bases, the J end by 1 base, with 10 bases between.

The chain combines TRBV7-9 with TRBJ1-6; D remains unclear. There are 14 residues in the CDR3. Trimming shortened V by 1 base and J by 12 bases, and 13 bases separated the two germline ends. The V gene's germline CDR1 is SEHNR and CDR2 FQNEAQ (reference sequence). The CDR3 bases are TGTGCCAGCAGCTTAGGGGCGGGCCGGGAACCCCTCCACTTT. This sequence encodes CASSLGAGREPLHF.

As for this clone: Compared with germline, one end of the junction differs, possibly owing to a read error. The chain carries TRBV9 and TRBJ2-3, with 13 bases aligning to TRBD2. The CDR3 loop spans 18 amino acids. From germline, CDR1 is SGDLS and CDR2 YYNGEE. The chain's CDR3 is CASSVGGPGLAGTDTQYF. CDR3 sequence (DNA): TGTGCTAGCAGCGTAGGCGGACCGGGACTAGCGGGAACAGATACGCAGTATTTT.

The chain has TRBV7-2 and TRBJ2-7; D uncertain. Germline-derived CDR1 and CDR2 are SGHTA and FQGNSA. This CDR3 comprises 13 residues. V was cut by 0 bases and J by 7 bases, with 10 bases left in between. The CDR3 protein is CASSLATVREQYF. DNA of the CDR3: TGTGCCAGCAGCTTAGCCACCGTGAGGGAGCAGTACTTC.

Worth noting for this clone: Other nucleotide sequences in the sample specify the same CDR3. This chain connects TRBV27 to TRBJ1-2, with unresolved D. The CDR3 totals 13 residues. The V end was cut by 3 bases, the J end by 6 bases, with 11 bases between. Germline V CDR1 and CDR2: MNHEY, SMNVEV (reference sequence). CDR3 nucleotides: TGTGCCAGCAGTTTGGGCGCAGGCCATGGCTACACCTTC. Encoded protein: CASSLGAGHGYTF.

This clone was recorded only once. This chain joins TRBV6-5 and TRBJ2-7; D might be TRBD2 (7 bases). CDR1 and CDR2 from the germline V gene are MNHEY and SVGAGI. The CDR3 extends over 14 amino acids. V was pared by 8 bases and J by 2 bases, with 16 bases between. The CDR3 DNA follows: TGTGCCAGCCGAAGCCGGGGGGCCACCTACGAGCAGTACTTC. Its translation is CASRSRGATYEQYF.

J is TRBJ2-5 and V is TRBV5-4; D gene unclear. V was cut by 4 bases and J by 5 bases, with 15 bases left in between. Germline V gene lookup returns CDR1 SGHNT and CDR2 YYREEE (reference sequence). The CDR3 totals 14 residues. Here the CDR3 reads CASSRPGSRETQYF. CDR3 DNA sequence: TGTGCCAGCAGCCGGCCCGGGTCCAGGGAGACCCAGTACTTC.

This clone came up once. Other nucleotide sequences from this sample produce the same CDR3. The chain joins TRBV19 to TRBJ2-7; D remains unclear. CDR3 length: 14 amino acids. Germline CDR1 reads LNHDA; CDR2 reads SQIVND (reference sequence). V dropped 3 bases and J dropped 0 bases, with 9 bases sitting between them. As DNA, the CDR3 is TGTGCCAGTAGTATTGGGTGGAGCTCCTACGAGCAGTACTTC. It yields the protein CASSIGWSSYEQYF.

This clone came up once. CDR3 sequence: CASRTGIGVNSPLHF. The CDR3 DNA is TGTGCCAGCAGAACGGGGATAGGGGTCAATTCACCCCTCCACTTT. The chain joins TRBV28 to TRBJ1-6, with D perhaps TRBD1 (5 bases). This CDR3 has 15 residues. The germline V gene encodes CDR1 MDHEN and CDR2 SYDVKM. V lost 6 bases, J lost 7 bases, and 16 bases lay in between.

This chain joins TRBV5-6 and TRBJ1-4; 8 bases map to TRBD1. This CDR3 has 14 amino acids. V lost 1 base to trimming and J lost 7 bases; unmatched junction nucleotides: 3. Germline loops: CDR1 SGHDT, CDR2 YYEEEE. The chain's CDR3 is CASSLYQGAEKLFF. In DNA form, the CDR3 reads TGTGCCAGCAGCTTGTACCAGGGGGCTGAAAAACTGTTTTTT.

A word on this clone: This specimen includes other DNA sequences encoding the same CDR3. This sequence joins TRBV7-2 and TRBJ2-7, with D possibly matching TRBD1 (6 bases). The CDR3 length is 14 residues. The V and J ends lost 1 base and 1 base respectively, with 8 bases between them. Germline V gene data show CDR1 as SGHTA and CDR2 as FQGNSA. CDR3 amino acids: CASSLVTGSYEQYF. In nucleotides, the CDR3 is TGTGCCAGCAGCTTAGTCACAGGGTCCTACGAGCAGTACTTC.

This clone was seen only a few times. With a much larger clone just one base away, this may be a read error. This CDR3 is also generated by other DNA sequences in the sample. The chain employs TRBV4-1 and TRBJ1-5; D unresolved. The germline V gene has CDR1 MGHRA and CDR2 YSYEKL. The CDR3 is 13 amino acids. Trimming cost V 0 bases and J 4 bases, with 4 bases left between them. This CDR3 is CASSQDRNQPQHF. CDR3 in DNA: TGCGCCAGCAGCCAAGATCGGAATCAGCCCCAGCATTTT.

The CDR3 sequence is CAFGTGHYGYTF. Here the CDR3 DNA reads TGTGCCTTTGGGACAGGGCACTATGGCTACACCTTC. V gene TRBV30 combines with J gene TRBJ1-2, with 9 bases identical to TRBD1. This CDR3 has 12 residues. Per the germline V gene, CDR1 is GTSNPN and CDR2 is SVGIG (reference sequence). The V segment lost 7 bases and the J segment 3 bases; nucleotides outside the gene matches: 3.

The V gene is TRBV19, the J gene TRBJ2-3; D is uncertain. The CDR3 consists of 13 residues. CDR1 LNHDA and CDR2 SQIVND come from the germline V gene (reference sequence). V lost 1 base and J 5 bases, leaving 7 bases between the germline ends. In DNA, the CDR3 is TGTGCCAGTAGTATAGGGACCAAAGATACGCAGTATTTT. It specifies CASSIGTKDTQYF.

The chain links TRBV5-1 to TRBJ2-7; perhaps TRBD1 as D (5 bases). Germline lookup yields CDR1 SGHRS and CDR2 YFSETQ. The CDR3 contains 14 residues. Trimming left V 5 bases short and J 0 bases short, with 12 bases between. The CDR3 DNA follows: TGCGCCAGCAGTAAGACAGTGCCCTCCTACGAGCAGTACTTC. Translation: CASSKTVPSYEQYF. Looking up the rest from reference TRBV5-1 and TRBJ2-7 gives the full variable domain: KAGVTQTPRYLIKTRGQQVTLSCSPISGHRSVSWYQQTPGQGLQFLFEYFSETQRNKGNFPGRFSGRQFSNSRSEMNVSTLELGDSALYLCASSKTVPSYEQYFGPGTRLTVT.

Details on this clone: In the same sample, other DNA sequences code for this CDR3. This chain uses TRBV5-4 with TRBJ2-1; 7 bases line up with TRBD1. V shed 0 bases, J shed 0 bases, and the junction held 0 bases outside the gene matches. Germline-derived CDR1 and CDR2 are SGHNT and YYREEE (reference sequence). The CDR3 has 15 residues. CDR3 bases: TGTGCCAGCAGCTTGGACAGGGGCTCCTACAATGAGCAGTTCTTC. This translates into CASSLDRGSYNEQFF.

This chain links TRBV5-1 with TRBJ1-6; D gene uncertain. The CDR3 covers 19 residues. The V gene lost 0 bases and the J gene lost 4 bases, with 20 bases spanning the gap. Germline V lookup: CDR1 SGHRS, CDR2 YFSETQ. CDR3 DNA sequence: TGCGCCAGCAGCTTGGGGACCGCTCAGCACTCTTGGTATAATTCACCCCTCCACTTT. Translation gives CASSLGTAQHSWYNSPLHF.

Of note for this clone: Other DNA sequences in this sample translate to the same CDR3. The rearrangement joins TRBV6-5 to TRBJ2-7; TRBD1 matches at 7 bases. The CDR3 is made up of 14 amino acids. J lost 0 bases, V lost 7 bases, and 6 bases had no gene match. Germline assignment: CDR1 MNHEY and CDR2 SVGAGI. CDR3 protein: CASKRGQLSYEQYF. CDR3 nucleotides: TGTGCCAGCAAACGGGGACAGCTCTCCTACGAGCAGTACTTC.

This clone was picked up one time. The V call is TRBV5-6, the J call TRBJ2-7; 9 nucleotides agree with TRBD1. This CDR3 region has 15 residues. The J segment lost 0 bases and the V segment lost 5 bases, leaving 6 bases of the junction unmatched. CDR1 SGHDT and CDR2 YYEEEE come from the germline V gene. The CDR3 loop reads CASSHTGGVSYEQYF. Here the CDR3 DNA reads TGTGCCAGCAGTCATACAGGGGGCGTCTCCTACGAGCAGTACTTC.

The CDR3 bases are TGTGCCATCAGTGAGTCGGACAGGGCGTCAGGAAACACCATATATTTT. Its protein product is CAISESDRASGNTIYF. V usage is TRBV10-3 and J usage is TRBJ1-3; 8 nucleotides align to TRBD1. V shed 0 bases and J 4 bases; nucleotides not matched to a gene: 5. The V gene's germline CDR1 is ENHRY and CDR2 SYGVKD. The CDR3 is 16 residues long.

In DNA, the CDR3 is TGTGCCAGCTCACCATTGCCAGCGAACTCTGGAAACACCATATATTTT. Its protein is CASSPLPANSGNTIYF. The chain couples TRBV18 to TRBJ1-3; D call uncertain. Trimming stripped 2 bases from V and 0 bases from J, with 11 bases between. The CDR3 is made up of 16 amino acids. Germline loops: CDR1 KGHSH, CDR2 LQKENI.